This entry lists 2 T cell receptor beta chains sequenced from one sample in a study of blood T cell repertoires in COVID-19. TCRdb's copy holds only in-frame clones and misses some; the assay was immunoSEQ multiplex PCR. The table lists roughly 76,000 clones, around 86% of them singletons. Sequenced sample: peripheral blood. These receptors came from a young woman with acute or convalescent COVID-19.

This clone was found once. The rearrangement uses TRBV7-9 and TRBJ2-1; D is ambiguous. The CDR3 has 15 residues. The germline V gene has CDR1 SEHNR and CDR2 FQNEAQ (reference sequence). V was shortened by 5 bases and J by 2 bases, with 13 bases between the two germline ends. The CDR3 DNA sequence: TGTGCCAGCAGCCCTCGACTGTCCCCCTACAATGAGCAGTTCTTC. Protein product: CASSPRLSPYNEQFF. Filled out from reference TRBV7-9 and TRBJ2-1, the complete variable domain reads DTGVSQNPRHKITKRGQNVTFRCDPISEHNRLYWYRQTLGQGPEFLTYFQNEAQLEKSRLLSDRFSAERPKGSFSTLEIQRTEQGDSAMYLCASSPRLSPYNEQFFGPGTRLTVL.

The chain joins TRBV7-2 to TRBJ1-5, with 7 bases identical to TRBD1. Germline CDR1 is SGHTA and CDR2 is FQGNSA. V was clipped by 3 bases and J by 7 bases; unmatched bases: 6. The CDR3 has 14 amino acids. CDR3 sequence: CASSFIGGGQPQHF. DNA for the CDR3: TGTGCCAGCAGCTTTATAGGGGGCGGGCAGCCCCAGCATTTT.